A selection of T cell receptor beta chains follows, all from one sample in a study of molecular identifiers for immune sequencing clone quantification. Each CDR3 protein is one row after TCRdb ran MiXCR on the PCR reads. This table holds some 40,000 distinct CDR3 sequences, approximately 17% found once. Sequencing was done on a sample of naive CD8+ T cells from blood, with Jurkat cell RNA spiked in. The receptors here all came from a human donor in good health. Some libraries in this study had Jurkat cell RNA spiked in. CDR3s include the opening cysteine and the closing phenylalanine or tryptophan. D genes are given only for firm matches. Size is omitted from some rows. Given values are once, few, many or a class for expanded clones.

cdr3_nt: TGTGCCAGCAGTTTGGCCGGGACTAGCAGTACCTACGAGCAATGCTTC
cdr3_aa: CASSLAGTSSTYEQCF
d_call: TRBD2
v_call: TRBV27
j_call: TRBJ2-7
clone_size: -

cdr3_nt: TGTGCCAGCTCCCCTGCTCGCGGGAGGGCCCAAGAGACCCAGTACTTC
cdr3_aa: CASSPARGRAQETQYF
d_call: TRBD2
v_call: TRBV18
j_call: TRBJ2-5
clone_size: -

cdr3_nt: TGCGCCAGCAGTCCCACGAGGGACAGACTGAACACCGGGGAGCTGTTTTTT
cdr3_aa: CASSPTRDRLNTGELFF
d_call: TRBD1
v_call: TRBV23-1
j_call: TRBJ2-2
clone_size: -

cdr3_nt: TGCGCCAGCAGCCAAGATTTTCGCGGATACGAGCAGTACTTC
cdr3_aa: CASSQDFRGYEQYF
d_call: -
v_call: TRBV4-3
j_call: TRBJ2-7
clone_size: many

cdr3_nt: TGTGCCAGCAGCAAGTGGGGGCAAGAGACCCAGTACTTC
cdr3_aa: CASSKWGQETQYF
d_call: -
v_call: TRBV14
j_call: TRBJ2-5
clone_size: -

cdr3_nt: TGCGCCAGCAGCCAAGAGGTGCGGGGGGACTACGAGCAGTACTTC
cdr3_aa: CASSQEVRGDYEQYF
d_call: TRBD2
v_call: TRBV4-3
j_call: TRBJ2-7
clone_size: -

cdr3_nt: TGTGCCAGCAGCCAAGTTGGGCAGGGGCCCCACGAGCAGTACTTC
cdr3_aa: CASSQVGQGPHEQYF
d_call: -
v_call: TRBV14
j_call: TRBJ2-7
clone_size: many

cdr3_nt: TGTGCCAGCAGTCCCCCCGGACTAGCGGGAGCGCTTGGAGAGACCCAGTACTTC
cdr3_aa: CASSPPGLAGALGETQYF
d_call: TRBD2
v_call: TRBV28
j_call: TRBJ2-5
clone_size: few

cdr3_nt: TGCAGTGGATGGGGGGCCTTCACAGATACGCAGTATTTT
cdr3_aa: CSGWGAFTDTQYF
d_call: -
v_call: TRBV20-1
j_call: TRBJ2-3
clone_size: many

cdr3_nt: TGCAGCGTCCCTCTAGCGGTAAGCTCCTACAATGAGCAGTTCTTC
cdr3_aa: CSVPLAVSSYNEQFF
d_call: TRBD2
v_call: TRBV29-1
j_call: TRBJ2-1
clone_size: many

cdr3_nt: TGTGCCAGCAGCTTATCGACAGGGTCCACCGGGGAGCTGTTTTTT
cdr3_aa: CASSLSTGSTGELFF
d_call: TRBD1
v_call: TRBV11-2
j_call: TRBJ2-2
clone_size: many

cdr3_nt: TGTGCCACCAGCAGAGGGTGGGACAGGGGGACAGATACGCAGTATTTT
cdr3_aa: CATSRGWDRGTDTQYF
d_call: TRBD1
v_call: TRBV15
j_call: TRBJ2-3
clone_size: many

cdr3_nt: TGTGCCAGCAATGGCTACACCTTC
cdr3_aa: CASNGYTF
d_call: -
v_call: TRBV28
j_call: TRBJ1-2
clone_size: few

cdr3_nt: TGTGCCAGCAGTTTAAGGGCAGGGGCGATGAGGGAGACCCAGTACTTC
cdr3_aa: CASSLRAGAMRETQYF
d_call: -
v_call: TRBV27
j_call: TRBJ2-5
clone_size: many